This T cell receptor beta chain was found in a study of cytomegalovirus exposure and HLA in healthy donors (dated by TCRdb to between 2016 and 2019). For context, the study as a whole: An earlier analysis of about 560 of the donors reported around 280 Gb of sequence data and around 110 million unique TCR beta sequences obtained from roughly 180 million T cells. The study was designed to test whether signatures of past pathogen exposure could be identified by cataloging public T cell receptors. Alongside the repertoire data, information on donor age, sex, ethnicity and CMV serostatus was compiled. To predict cytomegalovirus infection status, the study brought together high-throughput TCR immunosequencing, statistical association of individual TCRs with disease status, and machine learning. Both class I and class II loci were covered by HLA typing, at four-digit resolution. A few DR-DQ haplotypes were treated as single units for association and clustering because of strong linkage in the cohort. An earlier analysis of several hundred of the donors applied high-throughput TCR beta sequencing to assess whether each TCR beta V gene segment acted as functional or pseudogenic. Among the roughly 400 genotyped donors, around 81% belonged to the genetic ancestry cluster associated with self-reported Caucasian donors. Besides the first cohort of approximately 670 subjects, a separate validation cohort made up of over 95 different subjects was used. All discovery cohort repertoires had been generated using a single sequencing platform. A later analysis re-analyzed previously published TCR beta repertoires from 550 to 700 donors and added high-resolution HLA genotyping to study TCR occurrence patterns. The later analysis used no new phenotypic data to find candidate immune exposures, relying instead on TCR beta sequences and their occurrence across donors. A later genetic analysis took genome-wide SNP genotypes for about three fifths of the 666 donors and used that subset as a discovery cohort. Approximately 310 gigabases of sequencing data and 70 million to 100 million unique TCR sequences were included in an early release covering roughly 700 HLA-typed donors. The T cell repertoires of under 750 subjects were profiled by immunosequencing and related to cytomegalovirus serostatus. The number of donors typed differed by locus, with roughly 629-640 for A, B, C, DRB1 and DQB1, around 520 for DQA1, about 610 for DPA1, and around 430 for DPB1. On average, roughly 250,000 unique TCR beta nucleotide sequences were sequenced per donor among fewer than 500 genotyped donors of the cohort, with approximately 18% of those sequences being non-productive.

The germline V gene encodes CDR1 SGHNT and CDR2 YYREEE (reference sequence). Ends trimmed: V by 5 bases, J by 6 bases; bases unmatched to a gene: 9. The cysteine opens and the phenylalanine closes a CDR3 of 15 amino acids. The entry retains the CDR3 DNA only, 45 bases that are in frame from base 1. Summary of the overall study and its limitations: Because counts were too low, approximately 15 rarely observed V segments, including chromosome 9 orphons, were excluded from the earlier analysis of 500 to 700 of the donors. CMV serostatus was the only immune exposure information available for the cohort. An earlier analysis of approximately 590 of the donors showed that most TCR beta V segments appeared in productive rearrangements either about 87% or about 30% of the time, which broadly matched IMGT annotations. In vitro tests confirmed that a few of the cytomegalovirus-associated TCR beta chains recognize cytomegalovirus antigens. A further reported finding was that TCR beta sequences accurately predicted the HLA-A and HLA-B alleles for most subjects in the first cohort. HLA typing was unavailable for some donors at each locus, so association tests used only the typed subset. A later analysis reported that several top co-occurrence clusters appeared linked to parvovirus B19, influenza, CMV and Epstein-Barr virus. Compared with the roughly 720-donor mean, donors in an Asian-associated ancestry cluster had fewer N-insertions in productive TCRs, according to a later genetic analysis. In a later genetic analysis, a missense DCLRE1C variant was associated with V-gene and J-gene trimming of TCR beta chains, and the association was replicated in an independent cohort. A later analysis found that most CMV-associated TCR beta chains appeared HLA-restricted, with HLA associations seemingly driven largely by CMV exposure. While some public TCRs were present in many individuals, most TCR sequences turned up only very rarely across donors. Correlated functional status among segregating V segments might reflect linkage disequilibrium, but an unknown experimental factor could not be ruled out. Some IMGT-functional V segments, including TRBV6-2 and TRBV6-3, could not be distinguished by the 87-base-pair reads and were therefore excluded. A total of roughly 160 TCR beta chains were listed by the study as associated with cytomegalovirus. In a later analysis, about 17,000 TCR beta sequences were associated with specific HLA alleles at a false discovery rate of 0.05. Roughly uniform sequencing depth across donors was assumed in presence/absence analyses, although this assumption may not hold. It was suggested by the authors that the approach could potentially be generalized to other disease states and immunological phenotypes. In a later analysis, HLA-associated TCR beta chains showed more clonal expansion and lower generation probabilities than non-associated chains that were equally common. When HLA alleles, especially DR and DQ, strongly co-occurred, attributing TCR associations to individual alleles was difficult. This cohort had only TCR beta chains sequenced, and the lack of alpha or paired-chain data limited which features could be detected. The classifier was reported to diagnose cytomegalovirus status with high specificity and sensitivity in both the original cohort and the validation cohort. A later analysis found that TCR association rates varied across HLA loci, with DRB1 alleles showing the most associated TCRs and HLA-C alleles the fewest. A cluster of highly shared sequence variants was judged likely to be a technical artifact of the sequencing pipeline.

Libraries were prepared through the immunoSEQ multiplex PCR assay. A mixture of 60 forward primers for TCR Vbeta segments and 13 reverse primers for TCR Jbeta segments was used in the multiplex PCR. The CDR3 region of rearranged TCR beta genes was amplified from genomic DNA by a multiplex PCR assay. On the Illumina HiSeq System, the amplified TCR beta libraries were sequenced as 87-base-pair reads. Under the source paper's analysis protocol: A later analysis tallied around 87 million unique TCR beta chains across the 550 to 850 repertoires, and some 10 million of those chains were shared by two or more donors. To remove PCR and sequencing errors, raw reads were error-corrected and collapsed into unique sequences using a nearest-neighbor algorithm that merged closely related sequences. CDR3 sequences were aligned to IMGT reference sequences to assign V, D and J gene segments. For a sequence to be retained, a match of at least six nucleotides to both a V gene segment and a J gene segment was required. A rearrangement was called productive if the CDR3 had no stop codons and remained in frame with V and J, and every other rearrangement was called non-productive. CDR3 was defined by IMGT convention, running from the second conserved V-encoded cysteine to the conserved J-encoded phenylalanine. The earlier analysis of about 500 of the donors excluded sequences that lacked an unambiguous match to a single V gene segment. In an earlier analysis of several hundred of the donors, V segments were called functional above 56.7% productive rearrangements and were called segregating when the between-donor standard deviation exceeded 5%. A statistical classification framework was built for diagnosing cytomegalovirus status from the catalog of TCR beta chain sequences. V and J gene assignment, in a later analysis, came from comparing TCR nucleotide sequences with IMGT/GENE-DB human TR gene sequences. A later analysis assigned CDR3 sequences and most-parsimonious VDJ recombination scenarios with the TCRdist pipeline. A later analysis defined each TCR beta chain by its CDR3 amino acid sequence plus V-gene family, and excluded reads lacking a unique V-gene family. As a way to deal with suspected cross-contamination and a sequencing artifact, a later analysis dropped roughly 600 nucleotide sequences that were highly shared and had low generation probability. In a later analysis, a clonal expansion index for each public chain was calculated from normalized within-repertoire ranks of inferred template counts. A later analysis computed generation probabilities with a VDJ recombination model fitted to out-of-frame rearrangements, and checked the results against IGoR. Hypergeometric tests were used in a later analysis to score TCR-TCR, TCR-HLA and TCR-CMV co-occurrence, with a repertoire-size bias correction applied to the TCR pairs. A later analysis estimated false discovery rates by permuting HLA or CMV assignments 20 times. In a later analysis, co-occurring TCRs were grouped using DBSCAN, and TCRdist sequence similarity was added for clustering within HLA-allele-positive subsets. Repertoires with fewer than 30,000 or more than 120,000 public chains were left out of co-occurrence clustering, as were four to six repertoires with anomalous nucleotide sharing. TCRdb obtained this table from immuneACCESS and retained in-frame rearrangements with V and J assigned. These tables miss some clones; where compared with another copy, unresolved V genes account for less than half of the shortfall, and the remainder is unexplained. Clonal size and the V and J genes are those of that table, whereas D and trimming came from the DNA. The table for this sample lists 60,000 to 75,000 clones; roughly 74% of them were counted only once. The top ten hold around a fifth of the sample.

A remark on this clone: No cognate antigen has been identified for it. No clone much larger than this one lies a single base away; base qualities are absent.

The cohort consisted of 666 healthy bone marrow donors. All cohort members were sampled while nominally healthy, although unrecorded immune exposures were likely present. The donor tested CMV seropositive and was one of the 289 seropositive cohort members. A peripheral blood sample was collected from each donor, and TCR beta sequencing was performed on peripheral blood mononuclear cells. Genomic DNA extraction from the blood cell samples was performed with the Qiagen DNeasy Blood Extraction Kit. Sequencing used PBMCs. The V and J genes are TRBV5-4 and TRBJ1-5; 9 middle bases align to TRBD1. This TCR derives from a woman aged 25-40 years in good health and CMV-seropositive. The CDR3: CASSLGGTGSQPQHF. The DNA reads as follows: TGTGCCAGCAGTCTGGGGGGGACAGGGTCTCAGCCCCAGCATTTT.